Each of the 29 T cell receptor beta chains below was sequenced from the same sample in a study of PD-L1 blockade in urothelial cancer. This table comes from immunoSEQ multiplex PCR, and its TCRdb copy is limited to in-frame clones, with some not included. Of about 76,000 clones listed, about 90% were seen once; the top ten hold 3.5% to 5.5%. Time point indicated: pretreatment peripheral blood. Here the sequenced sample was PBMCs, taken around atezolizumab (anti-PD-L1) treatment. Receptor source: an older man with urothelial cancer.

The rearrangement links TRBV5-4 to TRBJ2-7; TRBD1 matches at 8 bases. V lost 1 base and J lost 1; bases outside the gene matches: 13. The CDR3 is 18 amino acids. Germline V gene data show CDR1 as SGHNT and CDR2 as YYREEE (reference sequence). The CDR3 DNA reads TGTGCCAGCAGCTTGATTGGGTTCGGGGACAGGCGTTCCTACGAGCAGTACTTC. Its protein product is CASSLIGFGDRRSYEQYF.

The rearrangement uses TRBV28 and TRBJ2-3; 8 nucleotides agree with TRBD2. The CDR3 has 15 residues. From germline, CDR1 is MDHEN and CDR2 SYDVKM. Germline trimming cut 4 bases from V and 0 bases from J; bases unmatched to any gene: 3. CDR3 loop: CASSYGLASTDTQYF. The CDR3, as DNA: TGTGCCAGCAGTTACGGACTAGCTAGCACAGATACGCAGTATTTT.

This chain links TRBV7-8 with TRBJ2-5; perhaps TRBD1 as D (5 bases). The CDR3 sequence is 14 residues long. Per the germline V gene, CDR1 is SGHVS and CDR2 is FQNEAQ. V lost 4 bases and J 5 bases, leaving 14 bases between the germline ends. In DNA form, the CDR3 reads TGTGCCAGCAGCTCGCAGGCAGGGATGGAGACCCAGTACTTC. Amino acid sequence: CASSSQAGMETQYF.

This chain links TRBV27 with TRBJ2-3; possible D gene TRBD2, 6 bases. CDR1 is MNHEY, CDR2 SMNVEV, per germline (reference sequence). The CDR3 length is 15 residues. The V and J ends lost 1 base and 5 bases respectively, with 13 bases between them. CDR3 DNA: TGTGCCAGCAGTTTATGGGGGGAGAGTATAGATACGCAGTATTTT. Translated, it gives CASSLWGESIDTQYF.

The chain links TRBV5-1 to TRBJ2-2; D is uncertain. The CDR3 has 14 residues. Germline CDR1 is SGHRS and CDR2 is YFSETQ. The germline V and J ends were trimmed by 0 bases and 3 bases, with 6 bases remaining between them. The CDR3 nucleotides read TGCGCCAGCAGCTTGGATCTATACACCGGGGAGCTGTTTTTT. It is translated as CASSLDLYTGELFF. Based on the CDR3 plus reference TRBV5-1 and TRBJ2-2, the full variable domain is KAGVTQTPRYLIKTRGQQVTLSCSPISGHRSVSWYQQTPGQGLQFLFEYFSETQRNKGNFPGRFSGRQFSNSRSEMNVSTLELGDSALYLCASSLDLYTGELFFGEGSRLTVL.

V gene TRBV15 combines with J gene TRBJ2-2, with D hard to call. Germline V gene lookup returns CDR1 LNHNV and CDR2 YYDKDF (reference sequence). This CDR3 has 15 residues. Trimming cost V 0 bases and J 6 bases, with 11 bases left between them. The chain's CDR3 is CATSRDHQVAGELFF. DNA for the CDR3: TGTGCCACCAGCAGAGATCATCAGGTTGCCGGGGAGCTGTTTTTT.

The chain has TRBV5-4 and TRBJ2-5; D possibly corresponds to TRBD1 (6 bases). The V end lost 0 bases, the J end lost 9 bases, and 12 bases lay between the germline ends. Germline loops: CDR1 SGHNT, CDR2 YYREEE (reference sequence). The CDR3 extends over 13 amino acids. This chain's CDR3 is CASSLDEPGAQYF. CDR3 bases: TGTGCCAGCAGCTTGGACGAGCCAGGGGCCCAGTACTTC. Supplemented by reference TRBV5-4 and TRBJ2-5, the full variable domain reads ETGVTQSPTHLIKTRGQQVTLRCSSQSGHNTVSWYQQALGQGPQFIFQYYREEENGRGNFPPRFSGLQFPNYSSELNVNALELDDSALYLCASSLDEPGAQYFGPGTRLLVL.

The CDR3 here is CASRTGTGFYGYTF. DNA for the CDR3: TGTGCCAGCAGAACCGGGACAGGATTTTACGGCTACACCTTC. V and J are TRBV28 and TRBJ1-2; TRBD1 aligns across 8 bases. V gave up 6 bases and J gave up 8 bases; unmatched junction bases: 11. This CDR3 contains 14 residues. Looked up from germline, CDR1 is MDHEN and CDR2 is SYDVKM.

The rearrangement joins TRBV4-1 to TRBJ2-5; a weak D match, TRBD2 (7 bases). Trimming took 3 bases from V and 4 from J, leaving 12 bases between them. CDR1 and CDR2 (germline): MGHRA, YSYEKL. This CDR3 has 14 amino acids. The CDR3: CASSHSGGPETQYF. For the CDR3, the DNA is TGCGCCAGCAGCCACTCCGGGGGGCCAGAGACCCAGTACTTC.

The sample holds many counts of this clone. This chain links TRBV6-6 with TRBJ2-7; 8 bases map to TRBD1. CDR1 and CDR2 from the germline V gene are MNHNY and SVGAGI (reference sequence). CDR3 length: 16 amino acids. With 6 bases clipped from V and 2 bases from J, the junction kept 12 bases outside the gene matches. CDR3 bases: TGTGCCAGCAGCCATCTGGCCCAACAGGGGGCCTACGAGCAGTACTTC. The encoded protein is CASSHLAQQGAYEQYF.

The chain recombines TRBV27 with TRBJ2-3; 12 bases agree with TRBD1. The CDR3 is made up of 15 amino acids. Germline assignment: CDR1 MNHEY and CDR2 SMNVEV (reference sequence). Trimming at V came to 6 bases and at J to 4 bases, leaving 5 bases not matched to a gene. The CDR3 DNA follows: TGTGCCAGCAGGCGGGACAGGGGGCGAGCAGATACGCAGTATTTT. Protein product: CASRRDRGRADTQYF.

V gene TRBV7-9 combines with J gene TRBJ2-7; D ambiguous. The germline gives CDR1 SEHNR, CDR2 FQNEAQ (reference sequence). V shed 2 bases and J shed 7 bases, with 15 bases lying between them. The CDR3 is 14 amino acids. The CDR3 coding sequence is TGTGCCAGCAGCTTATCTATGGGCGAAGGTGAGCAGTACTTC. It translates to CASSLSMGEGEQYF.

The chain has TRBV9 and TRBJ2-5; D is perhaps TRBD2 (6 bases). The germline V and J ends were trimmed by 3 bases and 1 base, with 10 bases remaining between them. The CDR3 sequence is 14 residues long. In germline, CDR1 is SGDLS, CDR2 YYNGEE. Here the CDR3 DNA reads TGTGCCAGCAGCGCAGGACTATCCCAAGAGACCCAGTACTTC. Residues: CASSAGLSQETQYF.

The CDR3 DNA reads as TGTGCCAGCAGCTTAAGCGGTCCGACCTACAATGAGCAGTTCTTC. It encodes CASSLSGPTYNEQFF. The V gene is TRBV28, the J gene TRBJ2-1; a weak D match, TRBD2 (5 bases). The germline CDR1 and CDR2 sequences are MDHEN and SYDVKM. V was shortened by 6 bases and J by 2 bases, with 14 bases between the two germline ends. This CDR3 has 15 amino acids.

J is TRBJ1-5 and V is TRBV11-2, with D maybe TRBD1 (6 bases). This CDR3 has 16 amino acids. Trimming shortened V by 5 bases and J by 2 bases, and 16 bases separated the two germline ends. Germline CDR1 reads SGHAT; CDR2 reads FQNNGV. CDR3 in amino acids: CASSPRTVERNQPQHF. DNA of the CDR3: TGTGCCAGCAGCCCCAGGACAGTAGAACGCAATCAGCCCCAGCATTTT.

V usage is TRBV7-3 and J usage is TRBJ2-1; TRBD2 agrees at 8 bases. CDR3 length: 15 residues. J was trimmed by 3 bases and V by 3 bases; bases with no gene match: 4. Germline CDR1 SGHTA, CDR2 FQGTGA. The CDR3 region has the DNA TGTGCCAGCAGCTTGCGGGAGGTCAACTACAATGAGCAGTTCTTC. It translates to CASSLREVNYNEQFF.

The rearrangement links TRBV9 to TRBJ2-6, with D possibly being TRBD1 (5 bases). CDR3 length equals 16 residues. CDR1 SGDLS and CDR2 YYNGEE come from the germline V gene. V was shortened by 4 bases and J by 3 bases, with 14 bases between the two germline ends. CDR3 in DNA: TGTGCCAGCAGCTTTAGGTGGGGCAATGGGGCCAACGTCCTGACTTTC. Amino acids: CASSFRWGNGANVLTF.

The chain is built from TRBV30 and TRBJ2-6; 8 bases are a match to TRBD1. V gave up 1 base and J gave up 2 bases; unmatched junction bases: 4. Germline CDR1 and CDR2: GTSNPN and SVGIG (reference sequence). The CDR3 has 16 amino acids. DNA of the CDR3: TGTGCCTGGAGTGCATACAGGGGGGCTGGGGCCAACGTCCTGACTTTC. Translated: CAWSAYRGAGANVLTF.

This clone was detected only once. This sequence joins TRBV19 and TRBJ2-3; 12 bases agree with TRBD2. The CDR3 totals 18 residues. The V gene end was trimmed by 2 bases and the J gene end by 4 bases; junction bases not matched to a gene: 10. From germline, CDR1 is LNHDA and CDR2 SQIVND (reference sequence). CDR3 in DNA: TGTGCCAGTAGTATAACACTAGCGGGAGGCCGATCCGCAGATACGCAGTATTTT. The encoded protein is CASSITLAGGRSADTQYF. The entire variable domain, with the rest obtained from reference TRBV19 and TRBJ2-3, is as follows: DGGITQSPKYLFRKEGQNVTLSCEQNLNHDAMYWYRQDPGQGLRLIYYSQIVNDFQKGDIAEGYSVSREKKESFPLTVTSAQKNPTAFYLCASSITLAGGRSADTQYFGPGTRLTVL.

This sequence joins TRBV2 and TRBJ2-2; D gene unclear. CDR1 and CDR2 from the germline V gene are SNHLY and FYNNEI. The CDR3 consists of 15 residues. V was trimmed by 2 bases and J by 5 bases, leaving 12 bases between them. The CDR3 coding sequence is TGTGCCAGCAGTGAATTTCCAGGTCGAACCGGGGAGCTGTTTTTT. Residues: CASSEFPGRTGELFF.

This chain links TRBV28 with TRBJ2-7; D is perhaps TRBD2 (5 bases). Per the germline V gene, CDR1 is MDHEN and CDR2 is SYDVKM. Trimming took off 3 bases at V and 4 bases at J, with 13 bases between the two ends. The CDR3 is 14 residues long. The CDR3 DNA reads as TGTGCCAGCAGTTTCGAGGGATCAGGATACGAGCAGTACTTC. It yields the protein CASSFEGSGYEQYF.

The chain carries TRBV28 and TRBJ2-2; 12 bases are a match to TRBD2. V dropped 6 bases and J dropped 4; count of bases not matched to a gene: 15. The CDR3 sequence is 19 residues long. Per germline, CDR1 MDHEN and CDR2 SYDVKM. Here the CDR3 reads CASRGGGLAGTGFTGELFF. As DNA, the CDR3 is TGTGCCAGCAGGGGAGGTGGACTAGCGGGAACGGGTTTCACCGGGGAGCTGTTTTTT.

The rearrangement joins TRBV7-8 to TRBJ1-5; tentative D call: TRBD1 (5 bases). Per the germline V gene, CDR1 is SGHVS and CDR2 is FQNEAQ. This CDR3 is built from 15 residues. Deletions cut 5 bases from V and 7 bases from J, with 18 bases between. CDR3 in amino acids: CASSPMVAGEQPQHF. The DNA of the CDR3 is TGTGCCAGCAGCCCCATGGTAGCGGGGGAGCAGCCCCAGCATTTT. Supplemented by reference TRBV7-8 and TRBJ1-5, the full variable domain reads GAGVSQSPRYKVAKRGQDVALRCDPISGHVSLFWYQQALGQGPEFLTYFQNEAQLDKSGLPSDRFFAERPEGSVSTLKIQRTQQEDSAVYLCASSPMVAGEQPQHFGDGTRLSIL.

The chain employs TRBV6-6 and TRBJ1-1; 8 nucleotides match TRBD1. J gave up 5 bases and V 7 bases, and 9 bases lay outside the gene matches. CDR3 length equals 14 residues. Germline V CDR1 and CDR2: MNHNY, SVGAGI (reference sequence). CDR3 sequence reads: CASKGTGRKTEAFF. The CDR3 region has the DNA TGTGCCAGCAAAGGGACAGGTAGGAAAACTGAAGCTTTCTTT.

There are a few counts of this clone. The V call is TRBV21-1, the J call TRBJ2-1; TRBD2 was called by the table and not checked on the DNA. TRBV21-1 is flagged as a pseudogene. The CDR3 loop spans 13 amino acids. The CDR3 spells CASKRIPYNEQFF. CDR3 nucleotide sequence: TGTGCCAGCAAGAGGATCCCCTACAATGAGCAGTTCTTC.

The CDR3 DNA sequence: TGTGCCAGCAGCTTGGGGGACAGCTATGGCTACACCTTC. The encoded protein is CASSLGDSYGYTF. This sequence joins TRBV5-6 and TRBJ1-2; 7 nucleotides match TRBD1. The ends lost 0 bases at V and 4 bases at J; junction bases unmatched: 0. This CDR3 is 13 amino acids long. CDR1 is SGHDT, CDR2 YYEEEE, per germline.

J is TRBJ2-7 and V is TRBV4-1, with 8 bases fitting TRBD2. J gave up 5 bases and V 4 bases, and 4 bases lay outside the gene matches. From germline, CDR1 is MGHRA and CDR2 YSYEKL. The CDR3 contains 13 residues. CDR3 protein: CASSPGTRDEQYF. The CDR3 DNA sequence: TGCGCCAGCAGCCCCGGGACTAGGGACGAGCAGTACTTC.

This sequence joins TRBV6-1 and TRBJ1-2, with D unclear. Trimming removed 7 bases from V and 2 bases from J, with 14 bases in between. This CDR3 contains 14 residues. Germline-derived CDR1 and CDR2 are MNHNS and SASEGT. The CDR3 DNA sequence: TGTGCCAGCAAGGTCATCGGCAGGAACTATGGCTACACCTTC. Translated, it gives CASKVIGRNYGYTF.

J is TRBJ2-5 and V is TRBV12-5; 10 nucleotides agree with TRBD2. There are 16 residues in the CDR3. The germline V gene encodes CDR1 LGHNT and CDR2 FRNRAP. V shed 6 bases, J shed 5 bases, and the junction held 12 bases outside the gene matches. The CDR3 DNA is TGTGCTAGTGGCCCGAGCGGGAGGGCCAAATATGAGACCCAGTACTTC. Translated, it gives CASGPSGRAKYETQYF.